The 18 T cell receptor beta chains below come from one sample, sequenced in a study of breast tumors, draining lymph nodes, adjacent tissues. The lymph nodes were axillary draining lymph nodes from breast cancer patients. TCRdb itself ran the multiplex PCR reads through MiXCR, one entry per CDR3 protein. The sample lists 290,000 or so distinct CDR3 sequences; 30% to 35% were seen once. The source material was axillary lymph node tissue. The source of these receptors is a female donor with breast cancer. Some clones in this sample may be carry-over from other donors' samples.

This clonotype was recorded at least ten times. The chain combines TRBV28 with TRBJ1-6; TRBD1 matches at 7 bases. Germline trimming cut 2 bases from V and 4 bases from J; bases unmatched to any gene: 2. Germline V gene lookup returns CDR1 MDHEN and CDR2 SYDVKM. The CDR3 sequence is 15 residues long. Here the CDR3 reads CASSLRGQYNSPLHF. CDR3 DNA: TGTGCCAGCAGTTTAAGGGGACAGTATAATTCACCCCTCCACTTT.

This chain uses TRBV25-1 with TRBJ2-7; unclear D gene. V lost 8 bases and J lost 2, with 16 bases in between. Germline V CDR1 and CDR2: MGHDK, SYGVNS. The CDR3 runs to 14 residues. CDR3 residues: CASVVFVPPYEQYF. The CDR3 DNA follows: TGTGCCAGCGTTGTGTTTGTTCCCCCCTACGAGCAGTACTTC.

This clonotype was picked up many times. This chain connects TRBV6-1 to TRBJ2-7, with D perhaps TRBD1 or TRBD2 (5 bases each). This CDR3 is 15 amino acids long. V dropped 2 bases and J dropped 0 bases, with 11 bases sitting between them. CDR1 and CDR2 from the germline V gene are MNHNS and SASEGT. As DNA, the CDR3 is TGTGCCAGCAGTGAAAGAGGGGATAGCTCCTACGAGCAGTACTTC. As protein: CASSERGDSSYEQYF.

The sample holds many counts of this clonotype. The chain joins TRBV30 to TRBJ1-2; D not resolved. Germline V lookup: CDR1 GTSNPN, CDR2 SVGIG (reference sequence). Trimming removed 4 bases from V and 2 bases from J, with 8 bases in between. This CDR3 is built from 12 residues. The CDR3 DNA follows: TGTGCCTGGAATGGCCAGAACTATGGCTACACCTTC. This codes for CAWNGQNYGYTF.

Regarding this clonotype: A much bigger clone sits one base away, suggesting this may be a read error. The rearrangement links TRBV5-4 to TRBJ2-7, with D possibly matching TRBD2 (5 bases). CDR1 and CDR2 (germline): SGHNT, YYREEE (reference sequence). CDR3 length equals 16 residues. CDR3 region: CASSLDAAASSYGQYF. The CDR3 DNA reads TGTGCCAGCAGCTTGGACGCTGCGGCTAGCTCCTACGGGCAGTACTTC.

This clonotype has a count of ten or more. The CDR3 sequence: CASSTTSGYNEQFF. The CDR3 DNA reads TGTGCCAGTAGTACGACTAGCGGCTACAATGAGCAGTTCTTC. The chain couples TRBV19 to TRBJ2-1; 9 bases line up with TRBD2. The V segment lost 4 bases and the J segment 3 bases; nucleotides outside the gene matches: 1. There are 14 residues in the CDR3. Germline lookup yields CDR1 LNHDA and CDR2 SQIVND (reference sequence).

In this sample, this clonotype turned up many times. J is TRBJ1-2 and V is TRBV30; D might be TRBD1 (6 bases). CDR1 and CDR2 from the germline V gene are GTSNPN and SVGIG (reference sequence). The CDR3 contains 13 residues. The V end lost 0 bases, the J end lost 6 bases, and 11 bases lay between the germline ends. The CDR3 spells CAWSVERQDGYTF. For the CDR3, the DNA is TGTGCCTGGAGTGTGGAGAGACAGGATGGCTACACCTTC.

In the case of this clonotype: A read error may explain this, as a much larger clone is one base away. The CDR3 is CASSLGLAGGPYSEQFF. The CDR3 nucleotides are TGTGCCAGCAGCTTGGGGCTAGCGGGAGGGCCTTATAGTGAGCAGTTCTTC. This chain connects TRBV5-6 to TRBJ2-1; 12 bases agree with TRBD2. Germline values: CDR1 SGHDT, CDR2 YYEEEE. The CDR3 is 17 residues long. Trimming took 0 bases from V and 9 from J; bases not matched to a gene: 10.

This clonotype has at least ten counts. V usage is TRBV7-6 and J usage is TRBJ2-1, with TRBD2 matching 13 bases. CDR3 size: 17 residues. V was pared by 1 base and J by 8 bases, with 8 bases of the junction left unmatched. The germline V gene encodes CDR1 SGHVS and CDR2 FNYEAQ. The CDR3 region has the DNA TGTGCCAGCAGCTTAGGGACTAGCGGGAGACACGGCGATGAGCAGTTCTTC. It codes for CASSLGTSGRHGDEQFF. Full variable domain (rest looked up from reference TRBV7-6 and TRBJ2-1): GAGVSQSPRYKVTKRGQDVALRCDPISGHVSLYWYRQALGQGPEFLTYFNYEAQQDKSGLPNDRFSAERPEGSISTLTIQRTEQRDSAMYRCASSLGTSGRHGDEQFFGPGTRLTVL.

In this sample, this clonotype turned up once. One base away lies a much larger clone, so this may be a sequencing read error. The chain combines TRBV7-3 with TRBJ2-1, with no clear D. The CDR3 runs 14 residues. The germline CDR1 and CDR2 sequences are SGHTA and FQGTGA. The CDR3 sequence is CANSLALDRPEQFF. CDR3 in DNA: TGTGCCAACAGCTTAGCATTGGACCGCCCTGAGCAGTTCTTC.

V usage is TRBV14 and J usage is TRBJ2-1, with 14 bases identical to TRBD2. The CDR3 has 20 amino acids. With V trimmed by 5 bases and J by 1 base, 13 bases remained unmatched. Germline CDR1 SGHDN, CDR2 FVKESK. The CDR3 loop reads CASSTQPGTSGRVSYNEQFF. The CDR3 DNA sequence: TGTGCCAGCAGCACTCAGCCCGGGACTAGCGGGAGAGTTTCCTACAATGAGCAGTTCTTC.

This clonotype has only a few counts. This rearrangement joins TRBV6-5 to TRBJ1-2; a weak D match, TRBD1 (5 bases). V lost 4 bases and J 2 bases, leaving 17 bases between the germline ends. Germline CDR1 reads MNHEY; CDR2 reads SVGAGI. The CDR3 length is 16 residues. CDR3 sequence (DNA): TGTGCCAGCAGTTCGAGACAGACCCGTAAAAACTATGGCTACACCTTC. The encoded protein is CASSSRQTRKNYGYTF.

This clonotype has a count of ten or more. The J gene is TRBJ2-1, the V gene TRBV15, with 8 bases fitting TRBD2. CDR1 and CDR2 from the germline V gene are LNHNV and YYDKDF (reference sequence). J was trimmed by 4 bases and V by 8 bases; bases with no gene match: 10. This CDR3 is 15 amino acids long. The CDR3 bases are TGTGCCACCCGCCCAAGCGGGAGTGGTTACAATGAGCAGTTCTTC. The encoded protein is CATRPSGSGYNEQFF.

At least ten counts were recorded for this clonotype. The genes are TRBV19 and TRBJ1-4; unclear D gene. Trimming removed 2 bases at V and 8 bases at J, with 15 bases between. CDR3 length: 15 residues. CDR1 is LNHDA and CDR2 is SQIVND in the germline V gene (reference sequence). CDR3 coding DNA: TGTGCCAGTAGTATATCTCCCGTCCTCACGGAAAAACTGTTTTTT. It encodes CASSISPVLTEKLFF.

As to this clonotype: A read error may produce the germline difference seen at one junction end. CDR3 DNA: TGCGCCATCAGTGAACGTGGCAGGGAGGATGGCAACACCTTC. This sequence encodes CAISERGREDGNTF. The rearrangement uses TRBV10-3 and TRBJ1-2, with D possibly matching TRBD1 (5 bases). This CDR3 is built from 14 residues. CDR1 is ENHRY and CDR2 is SYGVKD in the germline V gene.

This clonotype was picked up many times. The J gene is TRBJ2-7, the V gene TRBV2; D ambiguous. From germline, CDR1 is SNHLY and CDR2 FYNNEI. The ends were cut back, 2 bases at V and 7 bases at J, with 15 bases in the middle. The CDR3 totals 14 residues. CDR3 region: CASSERTTSREQYF. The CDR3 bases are TGTGCCAGCAGTGAAAGGACCACCTCTCGAGAGCAGTACTTC.

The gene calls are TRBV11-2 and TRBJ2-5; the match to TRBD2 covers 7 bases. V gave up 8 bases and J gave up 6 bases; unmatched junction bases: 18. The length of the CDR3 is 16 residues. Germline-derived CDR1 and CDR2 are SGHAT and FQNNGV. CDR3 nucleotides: TGTGCCAGCGGCGTAGGGGTCGCGGGGAGCGGGAAGACCCAGTACTTC. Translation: CASGVGVAGSGKTQYF.

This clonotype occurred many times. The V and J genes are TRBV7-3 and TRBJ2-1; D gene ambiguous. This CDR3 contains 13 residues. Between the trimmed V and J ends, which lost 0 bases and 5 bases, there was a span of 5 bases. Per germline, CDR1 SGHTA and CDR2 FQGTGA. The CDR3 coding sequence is TGTGCCAGCAGCTTAACACCGAACAATGAGCAGTTCTTC. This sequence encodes CASSLTPNNEQFF.